This record concerns one TCR beta chain sequence. Antigen unknown. Germline loops: CDR1 MNHEY, CDR2 SVGAGI. The CDR3 sequence is 16 residues long. Trimming pared 0 bases from V and 1 base from J, leaving 10 bases between. Cultured CD4+ T cells had their DNA profiled by the Oncomine TCR Beta short-read assay. From cultured CD4+ T cells, genomic DNA was extracted. MiXCR, applied by TCRdb to the PCR reads, yields one record per CDR3 protein. This sample yields roughly 24,000 distinct CDR3 sequences, of which roughly 40% are seen a single time; 11% belongs to the top ten. This sample stems from a study of vaccination and CD4 T cells after COVID-19. At the level of the study: Recovered patients in the cohort numbered six men and four women, two of them Hispanic.

The treatment was: 10-day PBMC culture with coronavirus spike peptide pools or control peptides (ViraFEST assay). This sequence was found in a human donor who had recovered from COVID-19. This rearrangement joins TRBV6-5 to TRBJ1-3; no firm D call. The sample was CD4+ T cells from blood, cultured in vitro. CDR3 sequence reads: CASSYSGRTSGNTIYF. As DNA, the CDR3 is TGTGCCAGCAGTTACTCAGGCAGAACATCTGGAAACACCATATATTTT.